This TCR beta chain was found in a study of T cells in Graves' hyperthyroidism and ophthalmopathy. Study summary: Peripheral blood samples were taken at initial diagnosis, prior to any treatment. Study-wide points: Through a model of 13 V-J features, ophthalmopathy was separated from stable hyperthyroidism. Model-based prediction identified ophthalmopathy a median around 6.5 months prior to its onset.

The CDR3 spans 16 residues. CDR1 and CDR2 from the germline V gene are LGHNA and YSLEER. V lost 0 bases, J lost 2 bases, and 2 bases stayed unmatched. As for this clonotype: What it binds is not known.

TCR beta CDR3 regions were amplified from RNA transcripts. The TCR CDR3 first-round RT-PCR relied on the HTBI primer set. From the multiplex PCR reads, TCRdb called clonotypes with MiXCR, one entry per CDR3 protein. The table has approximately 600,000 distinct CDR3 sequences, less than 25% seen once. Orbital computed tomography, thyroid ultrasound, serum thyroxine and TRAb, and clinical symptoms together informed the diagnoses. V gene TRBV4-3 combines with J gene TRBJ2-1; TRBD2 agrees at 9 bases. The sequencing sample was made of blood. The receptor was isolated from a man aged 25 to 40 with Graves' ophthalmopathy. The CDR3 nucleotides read TGCGCCAGCAGCCAAGATACTAGCGGGCCCTACAATGAGCAGTTCTTC. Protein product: CASSQDTSGPYNEQFF.